This T cell receptor beta chain was sequenced for a study of blood T cell repertoires in COVID-19. Study-level information: The United States, Italy and Spain were the sources of the acute and convalescent COVID-19 samples.

Some clones are missing from TCRdb's copy, which holds only in-frame ones; the method was immunoSEQ multiplex PCR. This sample has 250,000 to 300,000 clones, with 89% found just once. Germline-derived CDR1 and CDR2 are SGHRS and YFSETQ. The junction had 2 bases not matched to a gene; V was cut back by 0 bases and J by 6 bases. The CDR3 loop spans 14 amino acids. The sequenced material came from peripheral blood. The receptor's source is a woman in her fifties or sixties with acute or convalescent COVID-19. The chain links TRBV5-1 to TRBJ2-1; 8 bases map to TRBD2. The CDR3 coding sequence is TGCGCCAGCAGCTTGGCCCTAGCGGGCAATGAGCAGTTCTTC. It codes for CASSLALAGNEQFF.